This T cell receptor beta chain is from a study of vaccination effects on CD4 cells after COVID-19. In regard to this clone: Its antigen is still unknown.

Viral peptide pool expansion of antigen-specific CD4+ T cells preceded sequencing in the ViraFEST assay. Researchers isolated CD4+ T cells once approximately ten days of culture had elapsed. According to the study, vaccine recipients showed no prior SARS-CoV-2 infection and negative nucleocapsid antibodies. Every well housed around 2.1 million PBMC, which grew in culture alongside about 9 IU/ml IL-2 and around 10 ug/ml peptides. Germline CDR1 and CDR2: SQVTM and ANQGSEA. This CDR3 contains 14 residues. Trimming cost V 1 base and J 4 bases, with 13 bases left between them. Assay: immunoSEQ multiplex PCR; the TCRdb copy retains only in-frame clones and omits some. The repertoire holds about 52,000 clones, with approximately 79% as singletons.

V is TRBV29-1 and J is TRBJ2-5; D not resolved. This sequence originates from a human donor who received a COVID-19 vaccine. The specimen comprised CD4+ T cells from PBMCs cultured with HCoV-OC43 spike peptides, sampled before COVID-19 vaccination. Subset defined: HCoV-OC43 spike overlapping peptide pool stimulation. The CDR3 DNA reads TGCAGCGTTGAAGCGGTTAGGGTAAGAGAGACCCAGTACTTC. Residues: CSVEAVRVRETQYF.